This T cell receptor beta chain originates from a study of human T cells and chemical hapten exposure (dated by TCRdb to the early 2020s). With respect to the entire study: For sensitization, 2% DPC in acetone was applied to a roughly 2 cm by roughly 2 cm area of upper inner arm skin. The mostly female patient cohort included alopecia areata with under or over 50% scalp involvement, alopecia totalis and alopecia universalis. Peripheral blood TCR repertoire changes were tracked in vivo in alopecia patients during primary and secondary sensitization to the hapten diphenylcyclopropenone (DPC). The libraries were sequenced as a pool, and the TCR yield per sample differed mostly because of small variations in library volumes within the pool. Blood samples were taken from patients before sensitization (week 0) and at 2, 6 and about 24 weeks after DPC sensitization. Patch tests used Finn chambers with 0.01% DPC on the upper back, scored after 6 days by International Contact Dermatitis Research Group standards. Throughout the approximately 24-week study period, patients were also given weekly therapeutic DPC doses on the scalp. Blood for TCR sequencing was provided by twenty-nine alopecia patients at one to four time points (pre-sensitization, 2, 6 and 24 weeks). Overall study results and their limits: After repeated subsampling, the strength of the expansion versus patch-test correlation and the threshold at which it became significant changed. Significantly more large CDR3 similarity clusters were formed by expanded TCRs than by pre-sensitization or healthy control sets, consistent with antigen-driven responses. A positive correlation was found between the number of PT1 expanded TCRs and patch test score, with significance reached at thresholds 8, 16 and 32 but not 4. Because all patients had alopecia, a presumed autoimmune disease, the immune response of the patients might differ from that of healthy individuals. DPC sensitization did not change the number of TCRs with a frequency above 1 in 1000, and there was no evidence of changes in global repertoire structure.

Libraries were prepared through RACE. The sequencing machine was a NextSeq 500. During library preparation, unique molecular identifiers were attached to individual cDNA molecules so that TCRs could be counted quantitatively and reproducibly. Both TCR alpha and TCR beta chains were sequenced from each blood RNA sample. Under the source paper's analysis protocol: The median number of TCRs per sample was approximately 96,000, ranging from about 20,000 to 690,600. V, J and CDR3 annotation of the TCR reads was carried out using the Decombinator software suite. To make PS versus PT1 abundance plots, every sample was subsampled to the same number of TCRs (28,000). Expanded TCRs were defined as absent before sensitization and observed at least eight times at the 2-week time point. TCRdb reprocessing: public reads trimmed at Q25 with fastp, clones called with MiXCR, in-frame beta chains kept. Merged by CDR3 protein, the rows form single entries marked with the most common genes and DNA. None of the V and J calls come from the authors' own analysis; TCRdb made them. The table for this sample lists 73,000 or so distinct CDR3 sequences; approximately 9% of them were counted only once. About 3.5% of the sample rests with the top ten.

The sample's time point label, in plain terms: patch test 2, 6 weeks after DPC sensitization. The treatment or condition label here, explained by the study, means: therapeutic diphenylcyclopropenone sensitization with weekly scalp DPC. Blood at each patch-test visit was drawn before the patch test was applied. Patients were eligible if aged 18 to 70, diagnosed with alopecia and judged suitable for DPC therapy, and pregnant patients were excluded. Total RNA was extracted from unfractionated whole blood that had been collected in Tempus Blood RNA tubes. V lost 4 bases and J lost 3 bases; the stretch between them is 13 bases long. According to the germline V gene, CDR1 reads MDHEN and CDR2 reads SYDVKM. The CDR3 contains 14 residues, cysteine and phenylalanine counted. Only the CDR3 DNA is retained, 42 bases long and in frame from the first base. This clonotype showed up many times. Its binding antigen is unknown. No qualities accompany the bases; no much larger clone lies one base away.

The sequence links TRBV28 to TRBJ2-7; the D gene assignment is ambiguous. This sequence originates from a woman aged 45-59 years with alopecia areata. Some clones in this sample may be carry-over from other donors' samples. Sequenced material: whole blood, taken in connection with sensitization to the hapten diphenylcyclopropenone (DPC). The DNA is TGTGCCAGCAGTTCCACCGTAGGGAACTACGAGCAGTACTTC. This codes for CASSSTVGNYEQYF.